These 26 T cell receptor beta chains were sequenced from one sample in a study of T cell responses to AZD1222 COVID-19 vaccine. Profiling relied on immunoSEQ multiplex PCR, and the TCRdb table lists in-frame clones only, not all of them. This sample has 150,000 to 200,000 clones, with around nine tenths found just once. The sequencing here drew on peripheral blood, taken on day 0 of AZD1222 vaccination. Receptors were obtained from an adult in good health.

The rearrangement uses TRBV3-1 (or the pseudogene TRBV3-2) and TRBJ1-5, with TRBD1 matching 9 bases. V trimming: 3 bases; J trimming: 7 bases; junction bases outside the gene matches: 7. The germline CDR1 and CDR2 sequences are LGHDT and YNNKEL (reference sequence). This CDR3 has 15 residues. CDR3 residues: CASSQGQGGGQPQHF. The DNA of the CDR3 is TGTGCCAGCAGCCAGGGACAGGGCGGAGGGCAGCCCCAGCATTTT.

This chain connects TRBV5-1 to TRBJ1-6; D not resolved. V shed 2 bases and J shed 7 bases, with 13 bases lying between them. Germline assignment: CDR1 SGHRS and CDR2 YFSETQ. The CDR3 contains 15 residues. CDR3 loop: CASSLPSGYNSPLHF. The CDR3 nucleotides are TGCGCCAGCAGCTTACCGTCAGGTTACAATTCACCCCTCCACTTT.

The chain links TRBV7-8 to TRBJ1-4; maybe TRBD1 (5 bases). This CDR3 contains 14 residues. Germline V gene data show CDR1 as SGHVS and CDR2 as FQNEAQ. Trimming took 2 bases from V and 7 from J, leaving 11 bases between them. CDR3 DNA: TGTGCCAGCAGCTTATCCTCGGGGGGTGAAAAACTGTTTTTT. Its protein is CASSLSSGGEKLFF.

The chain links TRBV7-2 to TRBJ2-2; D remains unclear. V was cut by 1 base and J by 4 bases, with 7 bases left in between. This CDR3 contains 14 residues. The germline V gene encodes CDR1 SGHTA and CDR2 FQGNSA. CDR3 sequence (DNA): TGTGCCAGCAGCTTAGACGGAGTCACCGGGGAGCTGTTTTTT. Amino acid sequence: CASSLDGVTGELFF.

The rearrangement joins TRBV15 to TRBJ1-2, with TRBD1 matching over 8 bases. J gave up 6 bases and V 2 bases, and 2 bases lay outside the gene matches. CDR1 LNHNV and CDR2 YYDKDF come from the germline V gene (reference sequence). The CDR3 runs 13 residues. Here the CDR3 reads CATSRQQGDGYTF. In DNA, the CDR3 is TGTGCCACCAGCAGACAACAGGGGGATGGCTACACCTTC.

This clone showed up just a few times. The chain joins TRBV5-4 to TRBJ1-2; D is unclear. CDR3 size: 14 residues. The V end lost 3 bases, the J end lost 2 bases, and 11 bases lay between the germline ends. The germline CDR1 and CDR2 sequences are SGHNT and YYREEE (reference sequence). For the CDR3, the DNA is TGTGCCAGCAGCTCCGGCCAGGCCAACTATGGCTACACCTTC. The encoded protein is CASSSGQANYGYTF.

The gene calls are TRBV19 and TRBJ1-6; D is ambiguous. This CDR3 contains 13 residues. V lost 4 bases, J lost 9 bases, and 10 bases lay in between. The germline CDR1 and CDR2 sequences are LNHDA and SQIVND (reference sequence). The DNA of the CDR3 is TGTGCCAGTAGTACCCCCCCCCGTTCACCCCTCCACTTT. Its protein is CASSTPPRSPLHF.

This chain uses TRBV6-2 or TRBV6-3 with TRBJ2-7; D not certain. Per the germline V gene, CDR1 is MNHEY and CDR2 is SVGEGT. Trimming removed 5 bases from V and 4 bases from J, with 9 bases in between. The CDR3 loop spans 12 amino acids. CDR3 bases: TGTGCCAGCAGTCAGGACGGATACGAGCAGTACTTC. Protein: CASSQDGYEQYF.

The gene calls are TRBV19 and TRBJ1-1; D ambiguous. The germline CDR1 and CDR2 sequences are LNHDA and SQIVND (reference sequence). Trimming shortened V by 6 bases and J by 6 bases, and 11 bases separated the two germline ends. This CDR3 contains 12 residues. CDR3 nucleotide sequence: TGTGCCAGTAGGTCAGGTTTTGCTGAAGCTTTCTTT. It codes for CASRSGFAEAFF.

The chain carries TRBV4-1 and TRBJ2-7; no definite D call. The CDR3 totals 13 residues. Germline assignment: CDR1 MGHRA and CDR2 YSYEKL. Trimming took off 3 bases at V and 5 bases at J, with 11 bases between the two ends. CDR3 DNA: TGCGCCAGCAGCCAGACCCTGTGGAACGAGCAGTACTTC. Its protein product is CASSQTLWNEQYF.

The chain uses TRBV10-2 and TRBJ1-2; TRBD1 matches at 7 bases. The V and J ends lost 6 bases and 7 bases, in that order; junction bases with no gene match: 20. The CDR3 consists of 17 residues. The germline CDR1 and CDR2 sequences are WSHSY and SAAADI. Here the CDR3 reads CASSTRGVGGLEAGYTF. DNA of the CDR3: TGCGCCAGCAGCACTCGCGGGGTAGGGGGCTTAGAGGCTGGCTACACCTTC.

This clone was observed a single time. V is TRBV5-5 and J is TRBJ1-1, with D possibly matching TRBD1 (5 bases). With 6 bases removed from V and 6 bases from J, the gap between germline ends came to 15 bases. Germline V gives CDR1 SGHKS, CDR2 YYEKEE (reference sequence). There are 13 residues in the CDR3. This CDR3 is CASNPARRAEAFF. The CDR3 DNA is TGTGCCAGCAACCCGGCGCGCAGGGCTGAAGCTTTCTTT.

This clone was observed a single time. CDR3 DNA: TGTGCCAGCAGCCAAGATACGCTAGCCCGGGAGCAGTACTTC. Translated: CASSQDTLAREQYF. This rearrangement joins TRBV4-2 to TRBJ2-7; possibly TRBD2 for D (5 bases). From germline, CDR1 is LGHNA and CDR2 YNFKEQ. V was shortened by 0 bases and J by 7 bases, with 13 bases between the two germline ends. CDR3 size: 14 residues.

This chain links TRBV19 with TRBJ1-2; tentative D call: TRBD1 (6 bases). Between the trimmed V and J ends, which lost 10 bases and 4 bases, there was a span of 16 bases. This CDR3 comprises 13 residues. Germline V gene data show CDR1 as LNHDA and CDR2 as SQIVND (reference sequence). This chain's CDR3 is CATVGQTLYGYTF. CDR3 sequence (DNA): TGTGCCACCGTTGGACAGACCCTCTATGGCTACACCTTC. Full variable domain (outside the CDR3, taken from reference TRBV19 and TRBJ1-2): DGGITQSPKYLFRKEGQNVTLSCEQNLNHDAMYWYRQDPGQGLRLIYYSQIVNDFQKGDIAEGYSVSREKKESFPLTVTSAQKNPTAFYLCATVGQTLYGYTFGSGTRLTVV.

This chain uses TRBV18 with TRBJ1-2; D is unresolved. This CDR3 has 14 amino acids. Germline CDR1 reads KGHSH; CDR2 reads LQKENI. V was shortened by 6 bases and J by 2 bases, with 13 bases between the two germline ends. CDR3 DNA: TGTGCCAGCTCGGTTGATCAGTTAAACTATGGCTACACCTTC. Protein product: CASSVDQLNYGYTF.

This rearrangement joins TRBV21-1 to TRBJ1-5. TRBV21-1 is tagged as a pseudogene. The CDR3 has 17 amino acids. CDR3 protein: CASTKRHRNYSNQPQHF. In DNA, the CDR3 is TGTGCCAGCACGAAAAGGCACCGGAATTATAGCAATCAGCCCCAGCATTTT.

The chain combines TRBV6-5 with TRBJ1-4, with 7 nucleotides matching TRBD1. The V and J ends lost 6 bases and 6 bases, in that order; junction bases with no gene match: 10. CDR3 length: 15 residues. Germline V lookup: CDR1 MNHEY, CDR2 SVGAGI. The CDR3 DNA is TGTGCCAGCAGGCCTGACAGGGTAAAGGATGAAAAACTGTTTTTT. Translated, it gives CASRPDRVKDEKLFF.

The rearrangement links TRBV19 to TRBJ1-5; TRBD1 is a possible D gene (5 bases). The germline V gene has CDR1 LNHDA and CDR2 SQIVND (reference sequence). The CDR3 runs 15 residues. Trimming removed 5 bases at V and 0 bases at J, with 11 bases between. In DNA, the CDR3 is TGTGCCAGTAGTCCCGGGGGTGGTAGCAATCAGCCCCAGCATTTT. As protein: CASSPGGGSNQPQHF. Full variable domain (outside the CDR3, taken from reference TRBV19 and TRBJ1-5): DGGITQSPKYLFRKEGQNVTLSCEQNLNHDAMYWYRQDPGQGLRLIYYSQIVNDFQKGDIAEGYSVSREKKESFPLTVTSAQKNPTAFYLCASSPGGGSNQPQHFGDGTRLSIL.

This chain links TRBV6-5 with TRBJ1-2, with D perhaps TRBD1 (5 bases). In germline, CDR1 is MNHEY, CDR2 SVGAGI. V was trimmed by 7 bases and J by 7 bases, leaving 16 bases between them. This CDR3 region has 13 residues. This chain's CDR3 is CASTGVGAGGYTF. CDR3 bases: TGTGCCAGCACCGGAGTTGGGGCAGGTGGCTACACCTTC.

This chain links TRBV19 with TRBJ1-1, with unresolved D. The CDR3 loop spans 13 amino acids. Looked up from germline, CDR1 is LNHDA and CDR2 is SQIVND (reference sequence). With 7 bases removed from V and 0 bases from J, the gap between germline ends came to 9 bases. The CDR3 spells CASTAGLNTEAFF. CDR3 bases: TGTGCCAGTACGGCAGGTCTGAACACTGAAGCTTTCTTT.

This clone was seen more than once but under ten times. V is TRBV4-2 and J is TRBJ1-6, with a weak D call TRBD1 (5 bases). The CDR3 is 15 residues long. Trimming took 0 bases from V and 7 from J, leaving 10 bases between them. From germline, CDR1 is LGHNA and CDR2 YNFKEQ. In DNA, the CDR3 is TGTGCCAGCAGCCAAGATGGGGGGGGGAATTCACCCCTCCACTTT. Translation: CASSQDGGGNSPLHF.

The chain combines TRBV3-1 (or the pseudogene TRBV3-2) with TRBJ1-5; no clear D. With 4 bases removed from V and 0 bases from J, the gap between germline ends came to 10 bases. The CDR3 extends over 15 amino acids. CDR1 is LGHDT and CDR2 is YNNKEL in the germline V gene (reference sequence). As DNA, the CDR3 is TGTGCCAGCAGCCCGTCTCTAAATAGCAATCAGCCCCAGCATTTT. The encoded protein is CASSPSLNSNQPQHF.

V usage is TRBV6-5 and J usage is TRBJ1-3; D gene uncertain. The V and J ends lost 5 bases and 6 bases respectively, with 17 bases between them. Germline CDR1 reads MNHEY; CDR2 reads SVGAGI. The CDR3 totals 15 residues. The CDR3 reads CASSRSGGRENTIYF. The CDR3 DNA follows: TGTGCCAGCAGTCGCTCTGGAGGACGAGAAAACACCATATATTTT.

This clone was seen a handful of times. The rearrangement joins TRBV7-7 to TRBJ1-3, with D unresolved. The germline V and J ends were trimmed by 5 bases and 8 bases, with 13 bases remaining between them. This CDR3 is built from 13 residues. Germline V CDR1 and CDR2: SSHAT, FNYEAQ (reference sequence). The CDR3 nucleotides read TGTGCCAGCAGCGCGCAACACGGTGACACCATATATTTT. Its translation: CASSAQHGDTIYF.

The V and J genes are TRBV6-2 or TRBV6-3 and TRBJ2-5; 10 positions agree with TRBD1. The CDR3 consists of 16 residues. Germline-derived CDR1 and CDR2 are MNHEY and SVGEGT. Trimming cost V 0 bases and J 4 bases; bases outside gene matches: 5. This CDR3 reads CASSYSLGQGLETQYF. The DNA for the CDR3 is TGTGCCAGCAGTTACTCGTTGGGACAGGGGCTAGAGACCCAGTACTTC.

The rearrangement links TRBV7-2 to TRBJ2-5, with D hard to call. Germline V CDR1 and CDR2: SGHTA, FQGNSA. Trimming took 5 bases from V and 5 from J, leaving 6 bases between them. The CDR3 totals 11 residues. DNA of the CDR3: TGTGCCAGCAGCCCAGCGGAGACCCAGTACTTC. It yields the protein CASSPAETQYF.